The T cell receptor (beta chain) described here comes from a study of blood T cell repertoires in COVID-19. TCRdb keeps only in-frame clones here, not all; method: immunoSEQ multiplex PCR. Of tens of thousands of clones listed, around 85% are singletons. The clonotype was recovered from a human donor in a cohort sampled during active COVID-19. The sequenced sample was peripheral blood.

The CDR3 here is CASSGTSGEKTQYF. CDR3 DNA sequence: TGTGCCAGCAGCGGAACTAGCGGGGAAAAGACCCAGTACTTC. The chain is built from TRBV5-5 and TRBJ2-5; 10 bases agree with TRBD2. The CDR3 length is 14 residues. CDR1 and CDR2 (germline): SGHKS, YYEKEE (reference sequence). V was pared by 4 bases and J by 6 bases, with 6 bases of the junction left unmatched. Full variable domain (remainder filled in from reference TRBV5-5 and TRBJ2-5): DAGVTQSPTHLIKTRGQQVTLRCSPISGHKSVSWYQQVLGQGPQFIFQYYEKEERGRGNFPDRFSARQFPNYSSELNVNALLLGDSALYLCASSGTSGEKTQYFGPGTRLLVL.